The clone carrying this T cell receptor beta chain has only one observation. Per germline, CDR1 SQVTM and CDR2 ANQGSEA. Trimming cost V 6 bases and J 4 bases; bases outside gene matches: 8. CDR3 length equals 15 residues. Sequenced by immunoSEQ multiplex PCR; TCRdb stores in-frame clones only, minus some. The table records hundreds of thousands of clones, about 90% of them present only once. The sample is drawn from a study of shared clonotypes between healthy human individuals. CD45RO-negative, CCR7-selected cells formed the naive CD8 fraction, which excluded terminally differentiated effector memory CD45RA+ cells.

This sequence joins TRBV29-1 and TRBJ1-5; 11 bases match TRBD1. The source of this sequence is a man aged 25 to 45 in good health. The sequenced sample consisted of naive CD8+ T cells sorted from blood. The CDR3 region is CSVTLGQGANQPQHF. The DNA of the CDR3 is TGCAGCGTGACCCTCGGACAGGGGGCTAATCAGCCCCAGCATTTT.